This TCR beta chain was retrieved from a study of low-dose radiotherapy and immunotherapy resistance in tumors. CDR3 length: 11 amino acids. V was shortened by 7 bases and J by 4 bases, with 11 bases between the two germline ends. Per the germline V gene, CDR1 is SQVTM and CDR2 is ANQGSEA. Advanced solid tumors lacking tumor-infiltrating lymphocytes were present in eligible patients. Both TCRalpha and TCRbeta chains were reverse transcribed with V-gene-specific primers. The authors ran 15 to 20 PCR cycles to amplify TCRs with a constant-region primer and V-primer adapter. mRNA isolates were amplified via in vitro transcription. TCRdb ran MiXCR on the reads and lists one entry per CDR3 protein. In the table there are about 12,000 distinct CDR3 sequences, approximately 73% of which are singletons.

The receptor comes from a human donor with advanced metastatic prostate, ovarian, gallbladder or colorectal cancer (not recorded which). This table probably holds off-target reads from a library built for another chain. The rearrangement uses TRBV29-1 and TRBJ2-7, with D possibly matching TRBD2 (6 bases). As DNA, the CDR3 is TGCAGCGGTCGGGACTTATACGAGCAGTACTTC. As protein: CSGRDLYEQYF.